Listed here are 32 T cell receptor beta chains from one sample, sequenced in a study of shared clonotypes between healthy human individuals. Profiling relied on immunoSEQ multiplex PCR, and the TCRdb table lists in-frame clones only, not all of them. This sample carries about 2 million clones, about 95% of them seen once, and the ten largest clones take around 1.1%. As defined, naive CD8 cells were CD45RO-negative and positively selected for CCR7, with terminally differentiated effector memory CD45RA+ cells excluded. The source material was naive CD8+ T cells sorted from blood. Receptor source: a man aged 18 to 35 in good health.

V gene TRBV5-1 combines with J gene TRBJ2-7, with 12 bases matching TRBD2. Trimming at V came to 1 base and at J to 7 bases, leaving 6 bases not matched to a gene. Looked up from germline, CDR1 is SGHRS and CDR2 is YFSETQ. This CDR3 has 15 residues. The CDR3 DNA is TGCGCCAGCAGCTTGCCTAGCGGGAGGGCCGGGGAGCAGTACTTC. It translates to CASSLPSGRAGEQYF.

V gene TRBV6-4 combines with J gene TRBJ2-1; 10 positions match TRBD2. J gave up 9 bases and V 0 bases, and 8 bases lay outside the gene matches. The germline gives CDR1 MRHNA, CDR2 SNTAGT. CDR3 length equals 16 residues. The CDR3 spells CASSDSTASGSGEQFF. The CDR3 DNA is TGTGCCAGCAGTGACTCGACGGCTAGCGGGAGTGGTGAGCAGTTCTTC.

The chain's CDR3 is CASRRDSVSYEQYF. The CDR3 DNA sequence: TGTGCCAGCAGGCGGGACAGCGTTTCCTACGAGCAGTACTTC. The rearrangement links TRBV6-6 to TRBJ2-7; the D gene is possibly TRBD1 (7 bases). Germline V gene sequence: CDR1 MNHNY, CDR2 SVGAGI (reference sequence). Trimming cost V 6 bases and J 1 base, with 13 bases left between them. CDR3 length: 14 residues.

The table lists this clone with a count of one. The V call is TRBV6-5, the J call TRBJ2-7, with TRBD2 as a possible D gene (6 bases). CDR3 size: 13 residues. The germline V gene has CDR1 MNHEY and CDR2 SVGAGI. The V gene lost 2 bases and the J gene lost 5 bases, with 10 bases spanning the gap. The CDR3 sequence is CASSYGASDEQYF. In nucleotides, the CDR3 is TGTGCCAGCAGTTACGGGGCTAGCGACGAGCAGTACTTC.

The chain couples TRBV7-9 to TRBJ1-1; TRBD1 aligns across 8 bases. The junction had 6 bases not matched to a gene; V was cut back by 5 bases and J by 7 bases. The CDR3 has 13 amino acids. From germline, CDR1 is SEHNR and CDR2 FQNEAQ (reference sequence). CDR3 sequence (DNA): TGTGCCAGCAGCCCCCCGGACAGGGTTGAAGCTTTCTTT. Encoded protein: CASSPPDRVEAFF.

This chain uses TRBV6-5 with TRBJ2-1; TRBD2 is a possible D gene (6 bases). V was pared by 5 bases and J by 0 bases, with 11 bases between. Germline CDR1 MNHEY, CDR2 SVGAGI. The CDR3 totals 15 residues. This CDR3 is CASSPSAGSYNEQFF. Here the CDR3 DNA reads TGTGCCAGCAGTCCTAGCGCTGGCTCCTACAATGAGCAGTTCTTC.

The chain links TRBV7-6 to TRBJ2-7; unclear D gene. Trimming removed 1 base from V and 7 bases from J, with 17 bases in between. The germline gives CDR1 SGHVS, CDR2 FNYEAQ. The CDR3 covers 15 residues. CDR3 DNA sequence: TGTGCCAGCAGCTTAGTCCCCGACCCCGAAGGAGAGCAGTACTTC. It encodes CASSLVPDPEGEQYF.

The chain employs TRBV4-3 and TRBJ2-1; 7 bases agree with TRBD2. There are 16 residues in the CDR3. Germline CDR1 is LGHNA and CDR2 is YSLEER. With V trimmed by 0 bases and J by 7 bases, 9 bases remained unmatched. The DNA for the CDR3 is TGCGCCAGCAGCCAAGAGTTTGCGGGAGAGGCGAATGAGCAGTTCTTC. This sequence encodes CASSQEFAGEANEQFF.

This chain links TRBV10-1 with TRBJ2-1; 7 bases are shared with TRBD2. This CDR3 spans 15 amino acids. The ends lost 2 bases at V and 3 bases at J; junction bases unmatched: 4. Germline V lookup: CDR1 WNHNN, CDR2 SYGVQD (reference sequence). Here the CDR3 DNA reads TGCGCCAGCAGTGAGCTGGCTAGCGGCTACAATGAGCAGTTCTTC. It codes for CASSELASGYNEQFF.

The CDR3 here is CASSFLKDSYEQYF. The CDR3 DNA is TGTGCCAGCAGTTTTTTGAAGGACTCCTACGAGCAGTACTTC. The chain combines TRBV28 with TRBJ2-7, with no clear D. Per germline, CDR1 MDHEN and CDR2 SYDVKM. The CDR3 has 14 amino acids. V lost 3 bases to trimming and J lost 0 bases, with 9 bases between them.

CDR3 DNA sequence: TGTGCCAGTAGTATCAGCGGGACAAGGGAGGCCTACGAGCAGTACTTC. Its translation is CASSISGTREAYEQYF. The rearrangement joins TRBV19 to TRBJ2-7, with D possibly TRBD2 on 7 matching bases. The V gene's germline CDR1 is LNHDA and CDR2 SQIVND (reference sequence). The CDR3 has 16 residues. V gave up 3 bases and J gave up 2 bases, with 17 bases separating them.

This clone was seen repeatedly, ten times or more. Other DNA variants within this sample encode the same CDR3. This rearrangement joins TRBV10-3 to TRBJ1-5, with D unresolved. Trimming left V 0 bases short and J 5 bases short, with 2 bases between. This CDR3 has 12 residues. In germline, CDR1 is ENHRY, CDR2 SYGVKD. The CDR3 nucleotides read TGTGCCATCAGTGAGTCATATCAGCCCCAGCATTTT. Protein product: CAISESYQPQHF.

The gene calls are TRBV5-4 and TRBJ2-3, with no clear D. The CDR3 has 15 residues. With 0 bases removed from V and 0 bases from J, the gap between germline ends came to 8 bases. The V gene's germline CDR1 is SGHNT and CDR2 YYREEE (reference sequence). The CDR3 nucleotides are TGTGCCAGCAGCTTGGGGGCAGGAAGCACAGATACGCAGTATTTT. It encodes CASSLGAGSTDTQYF. Using reference TRBV5-4 and TRBJ2-3 for the parts outside the CDR3, the full variable domain is ETGVTQSPTHLIKTRGQQVTLRCSSQSGHNTVSWYQQALGQGPQFIFQYYREEENGRGNFPPRFSGLQFPNYSSELNVNALELDDSALYLCASSLGAGSTDTQYFGPGTRLTVL.

The V call is TRBV2, the J call TRBJ1-4; D remains ambiguous. In germline, CDR1 is SNHLY, CDR2 FYNNEI. CDR3 length equals 16 residues. V shed 1 base and J shed 0 bases, with 9 bases lying between them. CDR3 amino acids: CASSEGRHATNEKLFF. DNA for the CDR3: TGTGCCAGCAGTGAAGGCAGGCACGCAACTAATGAAAAACTGTTTTTT.

Notes on this clone: Different DNA sequences within this sample yield the same CDR3. The chain recombines TRBV6-5 with TRBJ1-1; D remains unclear. The CDR3 is 13 residues long. With 6 bases removed from V and 1 base from J, the gap between germline ends came to 9 bases. Germline V lookup: CDR1 MNHEY, CDR2 SVGAGI. The CDR3 loop reads CASSPGRNTEAFF. For the CDR3, the DNA is TGTGCCAGCAGCCCAGGTCGGAACACTGAAGCTTTCTTT.

This chain links TRBV7-9 with TRBJ2-5; D might be TRBD2 (7 bases). CDR1 SEHNR and CDR2 FQNEAQ come from the germline V gene (reference sequence). The CDR3 is 14 amino acids. V was shortened by 8 bases and J by 5 bases, with 18 bases between the two germline ends. CDR3 DNA: TGTGCCAGCGCCTCCCCGGGGGGCGGGGAGACCCAGTACTTC. It translates to CASASPGGGETQYF.

This clone was seen only once. V gene TRBV7-2 combines with J gene TRBJ2-2; a possible D gene is TRBD2 (6 bases). V gave up 5 bases and J gave up 2 bases, with 15 bases separating them. In germline, CDR1 is SGHTA, CDR2 FQGNSA. The CDR3 sequence is 16 residues long. DNA of the CDR3: TGTGCCAGCAGCCCTGGAAGGGGACTCAACACCGGGGAGCTGTTTTTT. The encoded protein is CASSPGRGLNTGELFF.

The V call is TRBV2, the J call TRBJ1-2; D is unclear. The V and J ends lost 7 bases and 4 bases respectively, with 7 bases between them. CDR3 length equals 11 residues. Germline V gives CDR1 SNHLY, CDR2 FYNNEI. The CDR3 nucleotides read TGTGCCAGCATGGCAGTCTATGGCTACACCTTC. Its translation: CASMAVYGYTF. The full variable domain, completed using reference TRBV2 and TRBJ1-2, is EPEVTQTPSHQVTQMGQEVILRCVPISNHLYFYWYRQILGQKVEFLVSFYNNEISEKSEIFDDQFSVERPDGSNFTLKIRSTKLEDSAMYFCASMAVYGYTFGSGTRLTVV.

This chain joins TRBV7-6 and TRBJ2-7, with TRBD2 matching 9 bases. Trimming cost V 4 bases and J 6 bases; bases outside gene matches: 4. Germline values: CDR1 SGHVS, CDR2 FNYEAQ. The CDR3 spans 13 residues. CDR3 protein: CASSSSSGVEQYF. CDR3 nucleotides: TGTGCCAGCAGCTCGTCTAGCGGGGTCGAGCAGTACTTC.

The chain joins TRBV7-3 to TRBJ2-6, with 10 bases matching TRBD1. This CDR3 comprises 19 residues. The germline V gene encodes CDR1 SGHTA and CDR2 FQGTGA. V shed 4 bases and J 0 bases; nucleotides not matched to a gene: 9. This CDR3 reads CASSSGTGARSSGANVLTF. In nucleotides, the CDR3 is TGTGCCAGCAGCTCGGGGACAGGGGCCCGAAGCTCTGGGGCCAACGTCCTGACTTTC. Full variable domain (outside the CDR3, taken from reference TRBV7-3 and TRBJ2-6): GAGVSQTPSNKVTEKGKYVELRCDPISGHTALYWYRQSLGQGPEFLIYFQGTGAADDSGLPNDRFFAVRPEGSVSTLKIQRTERGDSAVYLCASSSGTGARSSGANVLTFGAGSRLTVL.

Comments on this clone: Other DNA sequences in this sample translate to the same CDR3. CDR3: CASSLGQGGNQPQHF. The CDR3 DNA reads as TGTGCCAGTAGTCTCGGACAGGGGGGTAATCAGCCCCAGCATTTT. The V call is TRBV6-5, the J call TRBJ1-5; 10 bases align to TRBD1. Germline V lookup: CDR1 MNHEY, CDR2 SVGAGI. The CDR3 spans 15 residues. V dropped 9 bases and J dropped 4; count of bases not matched to a gene: 9.

This clone has only one observation. The chain recombines TRBV9 with TRBJ2-4, with D possibly matching TRBD2 (5 bases). Germline-derived CDR1 and CDR2 are SGDLS and YYNGEE. This CDR3 has 12 amino acids. The ends were cut back, 4 bases at V and 13 bases at J, with 15 bases in the middle. The CDR3 coding sequence is TGTGCCAGCAGCAACCTGGACTCCGCGCAGTACTTC. Protein: CASSNLDSAQYF.

This chain connects TRBV5-8 to TRBJ1-2; no clear D gene. Trimming cost V 4 bases and J 5 bases, with 15 bases left between them. The CDR3 consists of 14 residues. CDR1 and CDR2 from the germline V gene are SGHTS and YDEGEE. CDR3 in DNA: TGTGCCAGCAGCCCTAAAAGGGAGGCGTATGGCTACACCTTC. It encodes CASSPKREAYGYTF. Looking up the rest from reference TRBV5-8 and TRBJ1-2 gives the full variable domain: EAGVTQSPTHLIKTRGQQATLRCSPISGHTSVYWYQQALGLGLQFLLWYDEGEERNRGNFPPRFSGRQFPNYSSELNVNALELEDSALYLCASSPKREAYGYTFGSGTRLTVV.

The V and J genes are TRBV29-1 and TRBJ1-2, with D unresolved. Deletions cut 1 base from V and 7 bases from J, with 10 bases between. Germline V gene sequence: CDR1 SQVTM, CDR2 ANQGSEA. The CDR3 length is 12 residues. The DNA for the CDR3 is TGCAGCGTTGAAGGCGAGGTTCCTGGCTACACCTTC. Translated, it gives CSVEGEVPGYTF.

The chain combines TRBV7-3 with TRBJ2-7; D gene ambiguous. Germline CDR1 and CDR2: SGHTA and FQGTGA. V gave up 5 bases and J gave up 0 bases, with 17 bases separating them. This CDR3 has 16 residues. DNA of the CDR3: TGTGCCAGCAGCCCACACCATGACCCCTTCTCCTACGAGCAGTACTTC. Protein sequence: CASSPHHDPFSYEQYF.

This clone was seen just once. The CDR3 coding sequence is TGCGCCAGCAGCTTGGCCGGGACAGGGGGAGACCCGTTCTTC. This encodes CASSLAGTGGDPFF. The chain carries TRBV5-1 and TRBJ2-1; the match to TRBD1 covers 11 bases. With V trimmed by 0 bases and J by 15 bases, 8 bases remained unmatched. Germline V gene data show CDR1 as SGHRS and CDR2 as YFSETQ. This CDR3 is built from 14 residues.

This clone was seen just once. This rearrangement joins TRBV27 to TRBJ2-5, with a possible D match to TRBD2 (6 bases). This CDR3 has 15 residues. With 2 bases removed from V and 5 bases from J, the gap between germline ends came to 15 bases. Germline values: CDR1 MNHEY, CDR2 SMNVEV (reference sequence). For the CDR3, the DNA is TGTGCCAGCAGTTTAGCTGGGGGGACTTGGGAGACCCAGTACTTC. Translating gives CASSLAGGTWETQYF.

This chain connects TRBV28 to TRBJ1-2, with a tentative D call TRBD1 (5 bases). The V gene lost 6 bases and the J gene lost 4 bases, with 18 bases spanning the gap. CDR1 is MDHEN, CDR2 SYDVKM, per germline. This CDR3 region has 15 residues. CDR3 coding DNA: TGTGCCAGCAGCACCCGCCGGGACCCCTCCTATGGCTACACCTTC. It yields the protein CASSTRRDPSYGYTF.

J is TRBJ1-2 and V is TRBV5-6; 9 bases line up with TRBD1. J lost 5 bases, V lost 2 bases, and 4 bases had no gene match. The CDR3 extends over 14 amino acids. Germline CDR1 reads SGHDT; CDR2 reads YYEEEE. CDR3 protein: CASSLGTGYYGYTF. As DNA, the CDR3 is TGTGCCAGCAGCTTAGGGACAGGGTATTATGGCTACACCTTC.

The rearrangement joins TRBV2 to TRBJ1-2, with TRBD1 matching 8 bases. In germline, CDR1 is SNHLY, CDR2 FYNNEI. Unmatched junction bases numbered 10, after V lost 8 bases and J lost 5 bases. The CDR3 spans 14 residues. The CDR3 DNA follows: TGTGCCAGCGGAGGACAGGGTATCCCATATGGCTACACCTTC. Amino acid sequence: CASGGQGIPYGYTF.

The V and J genes are TRBV27 and TRBJ2-7; 7 nucleotides line up with TRBD1. Germline CDR1 MNHEY, CDR2 SMNVEV (reference sequence). The CDR3 is 15 amino acids. V shed 6 bases and J 6 bases; nucleotides not matched to a gene: 14. The CDR3 sequence: CASRVGQSTRVEQYF. CDR3 bases: TGTGCCAGCAGGGTGGGACAGTCCACTAGGGTCGAGCAGTACTTC.

The V gene is TRBV28, the J gene TRBJ1-1; no definite D call. The CDR3 length is 13 residues. V was cut by 6 bases and J by 5 bases, with 13 bases left in between. The germline V gene has CDR1 MDHEN and CDR2 SYDVKM. CDR3 in DNA: TGTGCCAGCAGATCGGCGGGAGGGACTGAAGCTTTCTTT. Translated, it gives CASRSAGGTEAFF.